This T cell receptor (beta chain) derives from a study of high-grade serous ovarian cancer treatment subgroups. TCRdb's copy holds only in-frame clones and misses some; the assay was immunoSEQ multiplex PCR. The sample yields about 36,000 clones, approximately 81% seen once. Tumor samples were taken before definitive surgery or chemotherapy. With V trimmed by 3 bases and J by 9 bases, 8 bases remained unmatched. Per germline, CDR1 SGDLS and CDR2 YYNGEE. The CDR3 covers 14 residues. The specimen was tumor tissue. This TCR was sampled from a human donor with high-grade serous ovarian cancer. The chain couples TRBV9 to TRBJ1-3, with TRBD1 matching 8 bases. The CDR3 DNA reads as TGTGCCAGCAGCGCCCCCGGGACAGGAGGCACCATATATTTT. This encodes CASSAPGTGGTIYF.